This is a list of T cell receptor beta chains from one sample in a study of blood T cell repertoires in COVID-19. Clones were read by immunoSEQ multiplex PCR, and TCRdb kept only the in-frame ones, dropping some. The sample consists of 200,000 to 250,000 clones, just under 90% of them appearing once. The sequenced material came from PBMCs or T cells enriched from blood (not recorded which). Every receptor here comes from a man between 45 and 60 years old who had been exposed to COVID-19. Both conserved end residues are part of each CDR3. The D gene is left open where the match is weak. Size is stated for part of the rows, as once, few or many counts, or as a class when the clone is expanded.

j_call clone_size v_call d_call cdr3_nt cdr3_aa
TRBJ1-4 . TRBV18 TRBD1 TGTGCCAGCTCACCACTTGGGACAGGGTATGAAAAACTGTTTTTT CASSPLGTGYEKLFF
TRBJ2-3 once TRBV29-1 . TGCAGCGTTGAAGCTCTAGCGAGACTTACAGATACGCAGTATTTT CSVEALARLTDTQYF
TRBJ1-6 . TRBV27 TRBD1 TGTGCCAGCAGTTTAAAAAAATCAGGGACAGGCAGCTCCTATAATTCACCCCTCCACTTT CASSLKKSGTGSSYNSPLHF
TRBJ2-3 . TRBV12-5 . TGTGCTAGTGGTTTCGGAGTGACCACAGATACGCAGTATTTT CASGFGVTTDTQYF
TRBJ1-2 . TRBV28 TRBD1 TGTGCCAGCAGTTTATTCGCAGGGGGTGGCTACACCTTC CASSLFAGGGYTF
TRBJ1-1 . TRBV2 . TGTGCCAGCAGCGGATTCGTGGTAGCGAACACTGAAGCTTTCTTT CASSGFVVANTEAFF
TRBJ1-2 . TRBV28 . TGTGCCAGCAGTTTAAGGTCAGGGTTTGGCTACACCTTC CASSLRSGFGYTF
TRBJ2-1 . TRBV27 TRBD2 TGTGCCAGCAGTTTATTCACCAGGCGGGTAGCGGGAGTGCGTGAGCAGTTCTTC CASSLFTRRVAGVREQFF
TRBJ1-2 . TRBV27 . TGTGCCAGCAGTTTGAGGGAGAACTATGGCTACACCTTC CASSLRENYGYTF
TRBJ1-6 . TRBV2 TRBD1 TGTGCCAGCAGTCTAAACAGGGGAGAAGAATCACCCCTCCACTTT CASSLNRGEESPLHF
TRBJ2-7 . TRBV28 . TGTGCCAGCAGTTTAGGGGCAGGGGGGTACGAGCAGTACTTC CASSLGAGGYEQYF
TRBJ2-1 . TRBV14 . TGTGCCAGTTCCCGGGACTTATACAATGAGCAGTTCTTC CASSRDLYNEQFF
TRBJ1-5 . TRBV28 TRBD1 TGTGCCAGCAGTTTCCTCGACAGGGCAGAGGATCAGCCCCAGCATTTT CASSFLDRAEDQPQHF
TRBJ2-3 . TRBV4-2 TRBD2 TGTGCCAGCAGCCAAGGGATAGCGGGGGGGAGCACAGATACGCAGTATTTT CASSQGIAGGSTDTQYF
TRBJ1-6 . TRBV2 . TGTGCCAGCAGTGGAGAAACAGATTCACCCCTCCACTTT CASSGETDSPLHF
TRBJ2-3 . TRBV27 . TGTGCCAGCATGGTAGGTCTACGTCAGGCAGATACGCAGTATTTT CASMVGLRQADTQYF